These T cell receptor beta chains were read from a single sample in a study of CD8 T cells in ankylosing spondylitis. TCRdb reanalysed the 5' RACE reads using MiXCR and keeps one entry per CDR3 protein. The sample yields about 540,000 distinct CDR3 sequences, 12% seen once. Material for sequencing was blood, either unsorted or a sorted T cell fraction (not recorded which). All receptors come from a male donor with ankylosing spondylitis. CDR3s leave out the opening cysteine and the closing phenylalanine or tryptophan. A D gene is named only where the DNA matches it firmly.

TRBJ2-1 TRBV11-1 NA 16 ASSSINSGTGSYNEQF
TRBJ1-5 TRBV12-3/TRBV12-4 NA 13 ASSLRHSGNQPQH
TRBJ2-1 TRBV19 NA 13 ASSRYLGRTNEQF
TRBJ2-5 TRBV7-9 NA 10 ASSFPDSIPN
TRBJ2-3 TRBV5-1 TRBD2 14 ASSSGTSGTSDTQY
TRBJ2-3 TRBV7-2 TRBD2 13 ASSLGGLDTDTQY
TRBJ2-1 TRBV19 NA 14 ASSIPGAGVYNEQF
TRBJ2-3 TRBV5-1 TRBD1 13 ASSRQGVSADTQY
TRBJ2-7 TRBV14 TRBD1 11 ATRRTGEGEQY
TRBJ2-1 TRBV11-1 TRBD1 14 ASSSPTGRARNEQF
TRBJ1-1 TRBV27 NA 11 ASSTRTGTEAF
TRBJ2-2 TRBV7-2 NA 13 ASSGDPLNTGELF